This TCR beta chain was captured by sequencing in a study of circulating CD8 cells and anti-PD-1 response in melanoma. Four subsets defined by PD-1 and/or TIGIT were sorted from live CD3+CD8+TCRalphabeta+ cells. The V gene's germline CDR1 is SGHAT and CDR2 FQNNGV. This CDR3 contains 18 residues. Unmatched junction bases numbered 10, after V lost 4 bases and J lost 0 bases. TCR libraries were prepared from around 15 ng of total RNA with the QIAseq Immune Repertoire TCR panel. TCRdb fed the reads into MiXCR, producing one record per CDR3 protein. This sample yields 650 to 700 distinct CDR3 sequences, of which about 7.7% are seen a single time; 10% to 15% belongs to the top ten. This clonotype was observed a few times. What it binds is unknown. Study findings and constraints: Experiments were generally run without replicates. Clonotype sharing was highest between DPOS and TIGIT subsets.

The sample here was CD8+ T cells from PBMCs, taken at baseline or after one month of anti-PD-1 therapy (not recorded which). The source of this sequence is a human donor with melanoma. The rearrangement uses TRBV11-2 and TRBJ2-2, with 8 bases fitting TRBD2. The CDR3 DNA sequence: TGTGCCAGCAGCTCACGACTAGCGTTGACCTCGAACACCGGGGAGCTGTTTTTT. This gives the protein CASSSRLALTSNTGELFF.